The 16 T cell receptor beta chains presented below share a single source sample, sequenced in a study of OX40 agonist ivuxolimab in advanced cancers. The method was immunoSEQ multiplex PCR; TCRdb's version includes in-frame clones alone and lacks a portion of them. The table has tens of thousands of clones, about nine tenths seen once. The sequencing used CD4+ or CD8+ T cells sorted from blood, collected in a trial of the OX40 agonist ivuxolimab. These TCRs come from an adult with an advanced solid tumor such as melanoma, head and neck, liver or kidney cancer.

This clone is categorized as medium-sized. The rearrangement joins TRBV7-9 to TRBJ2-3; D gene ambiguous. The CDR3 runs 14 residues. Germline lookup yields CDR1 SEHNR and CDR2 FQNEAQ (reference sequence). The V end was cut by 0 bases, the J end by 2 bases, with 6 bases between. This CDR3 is CASSLAQFTDTQYF. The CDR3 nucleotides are TGTGCCAGCAGCTTAGCGCAGTTCACAGATACGCAGTATTTT.

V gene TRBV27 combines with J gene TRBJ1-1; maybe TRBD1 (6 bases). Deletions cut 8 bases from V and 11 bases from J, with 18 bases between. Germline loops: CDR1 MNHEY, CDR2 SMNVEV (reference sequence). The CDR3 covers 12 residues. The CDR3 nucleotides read TGTGCCAGCTGGCGAGGGGGGGAAGGGGCTTTCTTT. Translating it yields CASWRGGEGAFF.

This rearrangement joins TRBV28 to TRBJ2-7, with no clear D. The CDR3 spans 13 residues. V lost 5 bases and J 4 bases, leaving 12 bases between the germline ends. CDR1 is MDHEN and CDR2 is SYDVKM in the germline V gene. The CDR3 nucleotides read TGTGCCAGCAGTGCTCAGGTGCCGTACGAGCAGTACTTC. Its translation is CASSAQVPYEQYF. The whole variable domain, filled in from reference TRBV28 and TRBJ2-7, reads DVKVTQSSRYLVKRTGEKVFLECVQDMDHENMFWYRQDPGLGLRLIYFSYDVKMKEKGDIPEGYSVSREKKERFSLILESASTNQTSMYLCASSAQVPYEQYFGPGTRLTVT.

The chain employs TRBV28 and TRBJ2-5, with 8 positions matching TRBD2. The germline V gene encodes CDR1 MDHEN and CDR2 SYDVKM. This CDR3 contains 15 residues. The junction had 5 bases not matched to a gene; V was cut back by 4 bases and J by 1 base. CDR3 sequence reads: CASSSSGRAQETQYF. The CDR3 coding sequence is TGTGCCAGCAGTTCTAGCGGGCGAGCCCAAGAGACCCAGTACTTC.

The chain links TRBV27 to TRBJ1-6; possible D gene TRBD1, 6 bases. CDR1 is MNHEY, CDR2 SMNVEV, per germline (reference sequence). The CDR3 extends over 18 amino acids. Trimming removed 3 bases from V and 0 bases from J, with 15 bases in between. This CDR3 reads CASSLDRQASSYNSPLHF. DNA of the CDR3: TGTGCCAGCAGTTTGGACCGACAGGCGAGCTCCTATAATTCACCCCTCCACTTT.

CDR3 in amino acids: CASSPALDTEAFF. The DNA for the CDR3 is TGTGCCAGCTCACCGGCGCTAGACACTGAAGCTTTCTTT. This rearrangement joins TRBV18 to TRBJ1-1; D uncertain. The CDR3 has 13 residues. The germline CDR1 and CDR2 sequences are KGHSH and LQKENI. V lost 3 bases to trimming and J lost 3 bases, with 8 bases between them.

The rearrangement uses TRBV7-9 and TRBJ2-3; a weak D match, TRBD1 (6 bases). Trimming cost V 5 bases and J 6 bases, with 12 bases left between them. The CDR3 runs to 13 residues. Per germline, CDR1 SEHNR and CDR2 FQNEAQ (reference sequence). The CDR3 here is CASSRNREDTQYF. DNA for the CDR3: TGTGCCAGCAGCCGTAACAGGGAGGATACGCAGTATTTT.

The CDR3 reads CASSLVQGSEAFF. Here the CDR3 DNA reads TGTGCCAGCAGCTTGGTACAGGGCTCTGAAGCTTTCTTT. The chain uses TRBV11-2 and TRBJ1-1; TRBD1 might be the D (6 bases). CDR1 SGHAT and CDR2 FQNNGV come from the germline V gene. The CDR3 extends over 13 amino acids. The V gene lost 3 bases and the J gene lost 6 bases, with 11 bases spanning the gap.

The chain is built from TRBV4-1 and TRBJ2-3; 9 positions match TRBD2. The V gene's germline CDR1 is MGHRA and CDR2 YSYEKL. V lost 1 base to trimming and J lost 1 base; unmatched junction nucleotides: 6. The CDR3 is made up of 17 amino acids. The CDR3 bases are TGCGCCAGCAGCCAAGGTCCCCAGCGGGGGGGCACAGATACGCAGTATTTT. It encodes CASSQGPQRGGTDTQYF.

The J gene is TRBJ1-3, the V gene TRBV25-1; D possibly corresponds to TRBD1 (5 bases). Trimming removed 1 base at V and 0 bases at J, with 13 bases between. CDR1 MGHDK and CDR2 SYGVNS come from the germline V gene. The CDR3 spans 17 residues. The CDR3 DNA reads TGTGCCAGCAGTGAATTCACAGGTGCCGACTCTGGAAACACCATATATTTT. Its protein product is CASSEFTGADSGNTIYF.

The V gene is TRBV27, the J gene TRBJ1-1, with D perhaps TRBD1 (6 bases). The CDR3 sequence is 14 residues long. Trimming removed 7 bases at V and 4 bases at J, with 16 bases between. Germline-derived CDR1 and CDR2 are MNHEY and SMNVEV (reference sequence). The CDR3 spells CASTPGGLATEAFF. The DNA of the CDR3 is TGTGCCAGCACCCCGGGGGGGCTGGCCACTGAAGCTTTCTTT.

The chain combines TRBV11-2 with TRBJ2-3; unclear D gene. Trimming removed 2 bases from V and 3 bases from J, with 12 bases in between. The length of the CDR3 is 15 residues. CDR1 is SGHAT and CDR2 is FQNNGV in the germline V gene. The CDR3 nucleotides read TGTGCCAGCAGCTTATTAGCTATGATGACAGATACGCAGTATTTT. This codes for CASSLLAMMTDTQYF.

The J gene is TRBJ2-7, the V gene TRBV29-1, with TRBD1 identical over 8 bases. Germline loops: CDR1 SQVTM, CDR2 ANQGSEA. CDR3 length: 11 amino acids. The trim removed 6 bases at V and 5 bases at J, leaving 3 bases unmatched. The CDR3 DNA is TGCAGCGTCGGACAGGGAAACGAGCAGTACTTC. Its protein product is CSVGQGNEQYF.

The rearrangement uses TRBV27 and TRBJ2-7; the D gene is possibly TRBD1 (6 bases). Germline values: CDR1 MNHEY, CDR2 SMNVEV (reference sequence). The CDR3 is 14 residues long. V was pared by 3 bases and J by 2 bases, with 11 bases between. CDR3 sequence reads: CASSFTRTAYEQYF. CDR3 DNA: TGTGCCAGCAGTTTTACCCGGACAGCCTACGAGCAGTACTTC.

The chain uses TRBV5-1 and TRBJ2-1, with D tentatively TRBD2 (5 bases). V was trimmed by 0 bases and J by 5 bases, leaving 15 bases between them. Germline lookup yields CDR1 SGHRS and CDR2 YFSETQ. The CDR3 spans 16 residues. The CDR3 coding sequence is TGCGCCAGCAGCTTGGTTCCGGGGTCTTTAAACAATGAGCAGTTCTTC. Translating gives CASSLVPGSLNNEQFF.

CDR3: CASSPPMTPREAFF. The DNA of the CDR3 is TGTGCCAGCTCACCACCGATGACTCCCCGTGAAGCTTTCTTT. The chain joins TRBV18 to TRBJ1-1; D unresolved. Germline V gene data show CDR1 as KGHSH and CDR2 as LQKENI. The CDR3 has 14 residues. V was cut by 0 bases and J by 7 bases, with 12 bases left in between.